Below are 9 T cell receptor beta chains sequenced from a single sample in a study of cytomegalovirus exposure and HLA in healthy donors. The PCR used 60 Vbeta and 13 Jbeta primers. This table comes from immunoSEQ multiplex PCR, and its TCRdb copy is limited to in-frame clones, with some not included. The sample carries roughly 180,000 clones, 75% to 80% recorded once. The sequenced sample consisted of PBMCs. The receptors were sampled from a man in his fifties or sixties in good health and CMV-seropositive.

The chain recombines TRBV13 with TRBJ1-1; TRBD1 agrees at 10 bases. Germline V gene data show CDR1 as PRHDT and CDR2 as FYEKMQ (reference sequence). The CDR3 contains 12 residues. V shed 5 bases, J shed 13 bases, and the junction held 7 bases outside the gene matches. CDR3 residues: CASSNNRDRGFF. The CDR3 DNA is TGTGCCAGCAGCAATAACCGGGACAGGGGTTTCTTT.

This rearrangement joins TRBV18 to TRBJ2-7, with a tentative D call TRBD1 (5 bases). The CDR3 runs 14 residues. V gave up 3 bases and J gave up 7 bases, with 16 bases separating them. Germline V gene lookup returns CDR1 KGHSH and CDR2 LQKENI. The CDR3 sequence is CASSPSAGLTEQYF. CDR3 nucleotides: TGTGCCAGCTCACCTAGTGCAGGGCTAACGGAGCAGTACTTC.

This clone was seen more than once but under ten times. This rearrangement joins TRBV7-9 to TRBJ2-2; D is possibly TRBD2 (6 bases). CDR3 length: 17 amino acids. Trimming pared 0 bases from V and 5 bases from J, leaving 16 bases between. Germline V gives CDR1 SEHNR, CDR2 FQNEAQ (reference sequence). CDR3 coding DNA: TGTGCCAGCAGCTTAGCGAAGGGACTGACTGGAACCGGGGAGCTGTTTTTT. Translation: CASSLAKGLTGTGELFF.

The table lists this clone with a few counts. The chain employs TRBV7-2 and TRBJ2-5; 9 nucleotides align to TRBD2. The CDR3 loop spans 14 amino acids. V lost 6 bases to trimming and J lost 5 bases; unmatched junction nucleotides: 7. Germline CDR1 SGHTA, CDR2 FQGNSA. The CDR3, as DNA: TGTGCCAGCAGTGTAGCGGGGGACGAGGAGACCCAGTACTTC. Its protein is CASSVAGDEETQYF.

This clone was found once. This rearrangement joins TRBV14 to TRBJ1-5; a possible D gene is TRBD1 (6 bases). CDR3 size: 14 residues. The germline V and J ends were trimmed by 4 bases and 6 bases, with 13 bases remaining between them. CDR1 SGHDN and CDR2 FVKESK come from the germline V gene. The CDR3 sequence is CASSPRGGAQPQHF. The CDR3 DNA reads as TGTGCCAGCAGCCCGCGGGGGGGGGCTCAGCCCCAGCATTTT.

The chain couples TRBV5-6 to TRBJ2-7; D may be TRBD2 (6 bases). The CDR3 is 14 residues long. Trimming took off 4 bases at V and 3 bases at J, with 14 bases between the two ends. Germline V gene data show CDR1 as SGHDT and CDR2 as YYEEEE. The CDR3 sequence: CASSPSGLYYEQYV. Here the CDR3 DNA reads TGTGCCAGCAGCCCCTCGGGACTTTACTACGAGCAGTACGTC.

The chain uses TRBV6-6 and TRBJ2-1; 14 bases are shared with TRBD2. V trimming: 2 bases; J trimming: 8 bases; junction bases outside the gene matches: 5. The CDR3 runs to 16 residues. Germline-derived CDR1 and CDR2 are MNHNY and SVGAGI (reference sequence). Here the CDR3 reads CASSYPTSGGEDEQFF. The CDR3, as DNA: TGTGCCAGCAGTTACCCGACTAGCGGGGGGGAGGATGAGCAGTTCTTC.

V usage is TRBV27 and J usage is TRBJ1-1, with D possibly matching TRBD1 (5 bases). Deletions cut 3 bases from V and 6 bases from J, with 20 bases between. The CDR3 length is 16 residues. Germline lookup yields CDR1 MNHEY and CDR2 SMNVEV (reference sequence). The DNA for the CDR3 is TGTGCCAGCAGTTTTCAGGAAACGGGGGTAGGTTCTGAAGCTTTCTTT. It yields the protein CASSFQETGVGSEAFF.

This clone was recorded only once. The genes are TRBV9 and TRBJ2-5; 8 nucleotides align to TRBD1. V trimming: 0 bases; J trimming: 1 base; junction bases outside the gene matches: 5. Germline V lookup: CDR1 SGDLS, CDR2 YYNGEE. The CDR3 has 16 amino acids. The CDR3 sequence: CASSVALGQGQETQYF. In DNA, the CDR3 is TGTGCCAGCAGCGTAGCCCTTGGACAGGGCCAAGAGACCCAGTACTTC.